A selection of T cell receptor beta chains follows, all from one sample in a study of metastatic and nonmetastatic thyroid tumors. Using MiXCR, TCRdb re-called clones from the PCR reads. This table holds about 22,000 clones, 35% to 45% found once. Specimen: blood. These receptors were taken from a male donor with papillary thyroid cancer or a benign thyroid nodule (not recorded which). Some clones in this sample may be carry-over from other donors' samples. Both conserved end residues are part of each CDR3. Each record gives: V gene, J gene, clone size, D gene, CDR3 DNA, CDR3 protein. D genes are given only for firm matches. Part of the rows lack a size; the others show once, few, many or a class for expanded clones.

V: TRBV7-2; J: TRBJ1-3; size: many; D: .; DNA: TGTGCCAGCAGCTTAGTTGGGACACCGCGGGACACCATATATTTT; CDR3: CASSLVGTPRDTIYF
V: TRBV9; J: TRBJ2-1; size: medium-sized; D: .; DNA: TGTGCCAGCAGCGGAGGTGTGGGAGCTAGGCACAATGAGCAGTTCTTC; CDR3: CASSGGVGARHNEQFF
V: TRBV30; J: TRBJ1-5; size: .; D: .; DNA: TGTGCCTGGAGTGTACTGGCAGGTGGTCAGCCCCAGCATTTT; CDR3: CAWSVLAGGQPQHF
V: TRBV6-2/TRBV6-3; J: TRBJ2-7; size: .; D: TRBD2; DNA: TGTGCCAGCAGTTACTCTAGCGGGAGGAGCTACGAGCAGTACTTC; CDR3: CASSYSSGRSYEQYF
V: TRBV30; J: TRBJ2-7; size: .; D: .; DNA: TGTGCCTGGAGTTTTCAGCCCCGCGAGCAGTACTTC; CDR3: CAWSFQPREQYF
V: TRBV11-2; J: TRBJ2-7; size: .; D: TRBD1; DNA: TGTGCCAGCAGACCGGGACAGGGACTCTACGAGCAGTACTTC; CDR3: CASRPGQGLYEQYF
V: TRBV6-1; J: TRBJ2-7; size: few; D: .; DNA: TGTGCCAGCAATTCTGCCTACGAGCAGTACTTC; CDR3: CASNSAYEQYF
V: TRBV11-3; J: TRBJ1-1; size: .; D: .; DNA: TGTGCCAGCAACCGCCAGGGTCGGTACACTGAAGCTTTCTTT; CDR3: CASNRQGRYTEAFF
V: TRBV20-1; J: TRBJ1-1; size: .; D: .; DNA: TGCAGTGCTAGAGGGAACACTGAAGCTTTCTTT; CDR3: CSARGNTEAFF
V: TRBV11-2; J: TRBJ2-1; size: .; D: .; DNA: TGTGCCAGCAGCTTAGAGGTTGGTGAGCAGTTCTTC; CDR3: CASSLEVGEQFF
V: TRBV11-1; J: TRBJ2-3; size: few; D: .; DNA: TGTGCCAGCAGCTTTGGGGACGCAGATACGCAGTATTTT; CDR3: CASSFGDADTQYF
V: TRBV4-2; J: TRBJ2-7; size: .; D: .; DNA: TGTGCCAGCAGCCAAGGAGAAAGCGGAAACTACGAGCAGTACTTC; CDR3: CASSQGESGNYEQYF
V: TRBV28; J: TRBJ2-3; size: few; D: .; DNA: TGTGCCAGCAGTTTTCCGTCGAGACAGGTCACAGATACGCAGTATTTT; CDR3: CASSFPSRQVTDTQYF
V: TRBV3-1; J: TRBJ1-2; size: many; D: TRBD1; DNA: TGTGCCAGCAGCCGTAGACAGGGGGGTGACTATGGCTACACCTTC; CDR3: CASSRRQGGDYGYTF
V: TRBV7-3; J: TRBJ2-2; size: medium-sized; D: TRBD2; DNA: TGTGCCAGCATCCACTCTGGGACTAGAAGGACCGGGGAGCTGTTTTTT; CDR3: CASIHSGTRRTGELFF
V: TRBV6-1; J: TRBJ1-2; size: few; D: .; DNA: TGTGCCAGCAGGAGGACAGTGGGTGGTGGCTACACCTTC; CDR3: CASRRTVGGGYTF
V: TRBV20-1; J: TRBJ1-2; size: medium-sized; D: TRBD1; DNA: TGCAGTGCTACCCATGGGACAGGGAACCCAATCTATGGCTACACCTTC; CDR3: CSATHGTGNPIYGYTF
V: TRBV11-1; J: TRBJ2-1; size: once; D: TRBD2; DNA: TGTGCCAGCAGTTGGACTAGCGGGGGATACAATGAGCAATTCTTC; CDR3: CASSWTSGGYNEQFF
V: TRBV12-3/TRBV12-4; J: TRBJ2-1; size: many; D: TRBD2; DNA: TGTGCCAGCAGTCGTCCCGGGACTACCTACAATGAGCAGTTCTTC; CDR3: CASSRPGTTYNEQFF
V: TRBV9; J: TRBJ2-1; size: many; D: TRBD2; DNA: TGTGCCAGCAGCTCTAGCGGGGGGGTCAATGAGCAGTTCTTC; CDR3: CASSSSGGVNEQFF
V: TRBV18; J: TRBJ2-1; size: many; D: TRBD2; DNA: TGTGCCAGCTCCTTACTAGGGACTAGCGATCACAATGAGCAGTTCTTC; CDR3: CASSLLGTSDHNEQFF
V: TRBV20-1; J: TRBJ2-5; size: .; D: TRBD2; DNA: TGCAGTGCTCATAGCGGGGGGGCGAGTGGAGAGACCCAGTACTTC; CDR3: CSAHSGGASGETQYF
V: TRBV3-1; J: TRBJ2-2; size: many; D: .; DNA: TGTGCCAGCAGCCACCCGCAAGGCGGCGGGGAGCTGTTTTTT; CDR3: CASSHPQGGGELFF
V: TRBV7-9; J: TRBJ1-4; size: .; D: .; DNA: TGTGCCAGCAGCTTAGTCACAGATACACCCCATGAAAAACTGTTTTTT; CDR3: CASSLVTDTPHEKLFF
V: TRBV28; J: TRBJ2-7; size: many; D: TRBD2; DNA: TGTGCCAGCTGGGCAACAGCGGGAGGCTACGAGCAGTACTTC; CDR3: CASWATAGGYEQYF
V: TRBV4-1; J: TRBJ2-7; size: .; D: TRBD1; DNA: TGCGCCAGCAGCCAACCCGGGACAGGGTCGTTAAACGAGCAGTACTTC; CDR3: CASSQPGTGSLNEQYF
V: TRBV18; J: TRBJ2-6; size: many; D: .; DNA: TGTGCCAGCTTCAGGGGCGCCGGGGCCAACGTCCTGACTTTC; CDR3: CASFRGAGANVLTF
V: TRBV6-2/TRBV6-3; J: TRBJ2-3; size: .; D: .; DNA: TGTGCCAGCAGTTACCCCCGCCAGGCCACAGATACGCAGTATTTT; CDR3: CASSYPRQATDTQYF
V: TRBV9; J: TRBJ1-3; size: medium-sized; D: .; DNA: TGTGCCAGCAGCCCAAGGACAGCCGACTCTGGAAACACCATATATTTT; CDR3: CASSPRTADSGNTIYF
V: TRBV20-1; J: TRBJ1-1; size: once; D: .; DNA: TGCAGTGCACCGGCCCACGACATGAACACTGAAGCTTTCTTT; CDR3: CSAPAHDMNTEAFF
V: TRBV24-1; J: TRBJ2-7; size: .; D: .; DNA: TGTGCCACCAGTGACGGGACCCCACCCTACGAGCAGTACTTC; CDR3: CATSDGTPPYEQYF
V: TRBV5-1; J: TRBJ1-6; size: .; D: .; DNA: TGCGCCAGCAGCTTGGACGGGCTTGGGTCACCCCTCCACTTT; CDR3: CASSLDGLGSPLHF
V: TRBV18; J: TRBJ2-7; size: .; D: TRBD1; DNA: TGTGCCAGCTCACCGGGGACAGGGACCGAGCAGTACTTC; CDR3: CASSPGTGTEQYF
V: TRBV6-2/TRBV6-3; J: TRBJ1-2; size: few; D: .; DNA: TGTGCCAGCAGTTACTCGTCAACAGGGTCCCTTTATGGCTACACCTTC; CDR3: CASSYSSTGSLYGYTF
V: TRBV20-1; J: TRBJ2-6; size: many; D: .; DNA: TGCAGTGCTGGCTCTGGGGCCAACGTCCTGACTTTC; CDR3: CSAGSGANVLTF
V: TRBV6-2/TRBV6-3; J: TRBJ2-1; size: .; D: TRBD2; DNA: TGTGCCAGCAGTTACTTGTCGACTAGCGGGGCCAATGAGCAGTTCTTC; CDR3: CASSYLSTSGANEQFF
V: TRBV7-2; J: TRBJ2-7; size: .; D: TRBD1; DNA: TGTGCCAGCAGCTTAGGAGGACAGGGTTGGGACGAGCAGTACTTC; CDR3: CASSLGGQGWDEQYF
V: TRBV29-1; J: TRBJ2-7; size: .; D: .; DNA: TGCAGCATCCGGGACACCTACGAGCAGTACTTC; CDR3: CSIRDTYEQYF
V: TRBV3-1; J: TRBJ2-1; size: many; D: TRBD2; DNA: TGTGCCAGCGGACCTCGACTAGCTTACAATGAGCAGTTCTTC; CDR3: CASGPRLAYNEQFF
V: TRBV11-3; J: TRBJ1-2; size: .; D: .; DNA: TGTGCCAGCGGATGCCTACGGTATGGCTACACCTTC; CDR3: CASGCLRYGYTF
V: TRBV24-1; J: TRBJ2-2; size: many; D: TRBD1; DNA: TGTGCCACCCGGACGGGACAGGTCACCGGGGAGCTGTTTTTT; CDR3: CATRTGQVTGELFF
V: TRBV24-1; J: TRBJ2-1; size: .; D: TRBD2; DNA: TGTGCCACCAGTGATCCTGCTAGCGGGAGGGTCGCGGGCGAGCAGTTCTTC; CDR3: CATSDPASGRVAGEQFF
V: TRBV27; J: TRBJ1-1; size: many; D: .; DNA: TGTGCCAGCAGTTTATCCACAGGGAACACTGAAGCTTTCTTT; CDR3: CASSLSTGNTEAFF
V: TRBV7-9; J: TRBJ1-2; size: many; D: TRBD1; DNA: TGTGCCAGCAGCGGCCGACAGGGTGAATATGGCTACACCTTC; CDR3: CASSGRQGEYGYTF
V: TRBV27; J: TRBJ1-4; size: medium-sized; D: .; DNA: TGTGCCAGCAGATCGGGAGATAATGAAAAACTGTTTTTT; CDR3: CASRSGDNEKLFF
V: TRBV6-1; J: TRBJ2-5; size: few; D: .; DNA: TGTGCCAGCACCTACAGACAGGAAGGAGGGGAGACCCAGTACTTC; CDR3: CASTYRQEGGETQYF
V: TRBV28; J: TRBJ1-1; size: medium-sized; D: .; DNA: TGTGCCAGCACCCGGGTGAACACTGAAGCTTTCTTT; CDR3: CASTRVNTEAFF
V: TRBV20-1; J: TRBJ2-7; size: .; D: .; DNA: TGCAGTGCCCAGGGCAGGTTCTACGAGCAGTACTTC; CDR3: CSAQGRFYEQYF
V: TRBV2; J: TRBJ1-5; size: many; D: .; DNA: TGTGCCAGCAGAGACGGGGGAATCAATCAGCCCCAGCATTTT; CDR3: CASRDGGINQPQHF
V: TRBV12-3/TRBV12-4; J: TRBJ2-5; size: few; D: .; DNA: TGTGCCAGCAGTCGCTGGAGGGTTCAAGAGACCCAGTACTTC; CDR3: CASSRWRVQETQYF
V: TRBV18; J: TRBJ1-5; size: .; D: TRBD1; DNA: TGTGCCAGCTCACAAGACAGGGTCGGGCAGCCCCAGCATTTT; CDR3: CASSQDRVGQPQHF
V: TRBV29-1; J: TRBJ1-5; size: many; D: TRBD1; DNA: TGCAGCGTTTCTACCGGACAGGGCTTATGGCCCCAGCATTTT; CDR3: CSVSTGQGLWPQHF
V: TRBV20-1; J: TRBJ2-5; size: many; D: .; DNA: TGCAGTGCTCTCCACCGGGAGACCCAGTACTTC; CDR3: CSALHRETQYF